This is a list of T cell receptor beta chains from one sample in a study of blood T cells in healthy people across ages. Using its own MiXCR run on the 5' RACE reads, TCRdb lists one record per CDR3 protein. The sample lists under 850,000 distinct CDR3 sequences, approximately 35% occurring once. Material for sequencing was blood. The receptors were sampled from a man aged 18 to 30 in good health. CDR3s include the opening cysteine and the closing phenylalanine or tryptophan. Fields, in order: D gene, clone size, V gene, J gene, CDR3 DNA, CDR3 protein. D genes are given only for firm matches. Clone size, where shown, is once, few, many, or a class for clones that have expanded.

D: NA; size: NA; V: TRBV12-3/TRBV12-4; J: TRBJ2-6; DNA: TGTGCCAGCAGTCCCGGGGCAGGGGACTCTGGGGCCAACGTCCTGACTTTC; CDR3: CASSPGAGDSGANVLTF
D: NA; size: NA; V: TRBV4-2; J: TRBJ1-1; DNA: TGTGCCAGCAGCCAAGATGGGTTCGGGGGGGCCGGGACGAACACTGAAGCTTTCTTT; CDR3: CASSQDGFGGAGTNTEAFF
D: NA; size: few; V: TRBV3-1; J: TRBJ1-2; DNA: TGTGCCAGCAGTCCGGGGAGAGGGACCTATGGCTACACCTTC; CDR3: CASSPGRGTYGYTF
D: NA; size: few; V: TRBV21-1; J: TRBJ1-2; DNA: TGTGCCAGCGCGCCCCGGGACCCCATTACTCCTATGCATGGCTACACCTTC; CDR3: CASAPRDPITPMHGYTF
D: NA; size: few; V: TRBV20-1; J: TRBJ1-6; DNA: TGCAGTGCTAGGGGGCCGCGTAATTCACCCCTCCACTTT; CDR3: CSARGPRNSPLHF
D: TRBD1; size: few; V: TRBV6-6; J: TRBJ2-6; DNA: TGTGCCAGCAGTCCCCAGGACAGGCCCTCTGGGGCCAACGTCCTGACTTTC; CDR3: CASSPQDRPSGANVLTF
D: TRBD1; size: few; V: TRBV10-3; J: TRBJ1-4; DNA: TGTGCCATCAGTGAGGGACAGGGGGGAAAACTGTTTTTT; CDR3: CAISEGQGGKLFF
D: TRBD1; size: few; V: TRBV20-1; J: TRBJ2-5; DNA: TGCAGTGCTTTCCTGGGACAGCACCTCCAGACCCAGTACTTC; CDR3: CSAFLGQHLQTQYF
D: TRBD1; size: NA; V: TRBV27; J: TRBJ2-7; DNA: TGTGCCAGCAGTCCCTCGGGCAGGGGGCGCGACGAGCAGTACTTC; CDR3: CASSPSGRGRDEQYF
D: NA; size: many; V: TRBV6-5; J: TRBJ2-3; DNA: TGTGCCAGCCACGGCACAGATACGCAGTATTTT; CDR3: CASHGTDTQYF
D: NA; size: NA; V: TRBV7-3; J: TRBJ2-5; DNA: TGTGCCAGCAGCTCAGGACACGCATCCAATGAGCAGTACTTC; CDR3: CASSSGHASNEQYF
D: NA; size: NA; V: TRBV5-1; J: TRBJ1-2; DNA: TGCGCCAGCAGCTTGGCCCACGACTATGGCTACACCTTC; CDR3: CASSLAHDYGYTF
D: NA; size: NA; V: TRBV27; J: TRBJ2-6; DNA: TGTGCCAGCAGTTTACAGCCCTCTGGGGCCAACGTCCTGACTTTC; CDR3: CASSLQPSGANVLTF
D: NA; size: few; V: TRBV7-3; J: TRBJ2-1; DNA: TGTGCCAGCAGCTTAAACGTTGACAATGAGCAGTTCTTC; CDR3: CASSLNVDNEQFF
D: TRBD2; size: NA; V: TRBV20-1; J: TRBJ2-1; DNA: TGCAGTGCGAGGACTAGCGGGGGGGCGGATGAGCAGTTCTTC; CDR3: CSARTSGGADEQFF
D: TRBD1; size: few; V: TRBV4-3; J: TRBJ2-1; DNA: TGCGCCAGCAGCCAAGATTCGACAGGGGTGAATGAGCAGTTCTTC; CDR3: CASSQDSTGVNEQFF
D: TRBD1; size: few; V: TRBV12-3/TRBV12-4; J: TRBJ1-5; DNA: TGTGCCAGCAGTAAGACAGGGGGCCAGCCCCAGCATTTT; CDR3: CASSKTGGQPQHF
D: TRBD2; size: NA; V: TRBV6-1; J: TRBJ2-2; DNA: TGTGCCAGCAGTCGCCCACTAGCGGGGCTCAACACCGGGGAGCTGTTTTTT; CDR3: CASSRPLAGLNTGELFF
D: NA; size: once; V: TRBV4-1; J: TRBJ2-1; DNA: TGCGCCAGCAGCCGCGACAGCCTGGGTCGTGAGCAGTTCTTC; CDR3: CASSRDSLGREQFF
D: NA; size: NA; V: TRBV7-2; J: TRBJ2-7; DNA: TGTGCCAGCAGCTTAAGGGGAGGGGGGTCCTCCTACGAGCAGTACTTC; CDR3: CASSLRGGGSSYEQYF
D: NA; size: once; V: TRBV6-5; J: TRBJ2-3; DNA: TGTGCCAGCAGTGAAACAGGCGTCGCCGCCCGGGAGTATTTT; CDR3: CASSETGVAAREYF
D: TRBD2; size: many; V: TRBV28; J: TRBJ2-5; DNA: TGTGCCAGCAACTCCCAGGGACTAGCGGGCGAGACCCAGTACTTC; CDR3: CASNSQGLAGETQYF
D: TRBD1; size: many; V: TRBV4-3; J: TRBJ2-3; DNA: TGCGCCAGCAGCCAGAAGGACAGGAGCACAGATACGCAGTATTTT; CDR3: CASSQKDRSTDTQYF
D: NA; size: few; V: TRBV20-1; J: TRBJ2-1; DNA: TGCAGTGCTAGAGATCAAGGGGTCGGTAGGAAGCAGTTCTTC; CDR3: CSARDQGVGRKQFF
D: NA; size: few; V: TRBV25-1; J: TRBJ1-5; DNA: TGTGCCAGCAGTGAAGTCGGGACCAATCAGCCCCAGCATTTT; CDR3: CASSEVGTNQPQHF
D: NA; size: few; V: TRBV20-1; J: TRBJ2-3; DNA: TGCAGTGCTCTGTCAGGCCCGCAGTATTTT; CDR3: CSALSGPQYF
D: NA; size: few; V: TRBV20-1; J: TRBJ2-1; DNA: TGCAGTGCTAGAGTAGGGCGGTACAATGAGCAGTTCTTC; CDR3: CSARVGRYNEQFF
D: NA; size: NA; V: TRBV4-3; J: TRBJ1-6; DNA: TGCGCCAGCAGCCACGATCTAAGGTCACCCCTCCACTTT; CDR3: CASSHDLRSPLHF
D: TRBD1; size: NA; V: TRBV29-1; J: TRBJ2-1; DNA: TGCAGCGTTGAAGGAGGTCGTCGTGGGACAGGGGAGCCTAGGAATGAGCAGTTCTTC; CDR3: CSVEGGRRGTGEPRNEQFF
D: NA; size: NA; V: TRBV4-3; J: TRBJ1-1; DNA: TGCGCCAGCAGCCAAATCAACAGGGCGAACACTGAAGCTTTCTTT; CDR3: CASSQINRANTEAFF
D: NA; size: few; V: TRBV24-1; J: TRBJ1-1; DNA: TGTGCCACCAGTGATGGCAGTAAGAACACTGAAGCTTTCTTT; CDR3: CATSDGSKNTEAFF
D: TRBD1; size: NA; V: TRBV27; J: TRBJ1-2; DNA: TGTGCCAGCAGTTTAGCCCCGGGACAGGGGAGGGGAGGCTACACCTTC; CDR3: CASSLAPGQGRGGYTF
D: NA; size: many; V: TRBV20-1; J: TRBJ1-4; DNA: TGCAGTGCTAGAGTTCGCTCGGGATCCGGGAGCGGACGGGCAACTAATGAAAAACTGTTTTTT; CDR3: CSARVRSGSGSGRATNEKLFF
D: NA; size: NA; V: TRBV7-2; J: TRBJ1-5; DNA: TGTGCCAGCAGCTTAGAAGGGCAGGGAGGCAATCAGCCCCAGCATTTT; CDR3: CASSLEGQGGNQPQHF
D: NA; size: few; V: TRBV6-2/TRBV6-3; J: TRBJ2-6; DNA: TGTGCCAGCGAGGGTCGATATCTGGCGGGGGCCAACGTCCTGACTTTC; CDR3: CASEGRYLAGANVLTF
D: NA; size: NA; V: TRBV20-1; J: TRBJ2-5; DNA: TGCAGTGCTCCCTCTTCTGGACCTCAAGAGACCCAGTACTTC; CDR3: CSAPSSGPQETQYF
D: NA; size: few; V: TRBV5-5; J: TRBJ1-2; DNA: TGTGCCAGCAGCTTGCGGACCGCACACACCTTC; CDR3: CASSLRTAHTF
D: TRBD2; size: few; V: TRBV7-2; J: TRBJ2-3; DNA: TGTGCCAGCAGCTTAAAGTCGAGCGGGGGGGCCAAACGCGGCACAGATACGCAGTATTTT; CDR3: CASSLKSSGGAKRGTDTQYF
D: NA; size: NA; V: TRBV20-1; J: TRBJ2-5; DNA: TGCAGTGCTAGAGGGGGGACCCAGAGAGAGACCCAGTACTTC; CDR3: CSARGGTQRETQYF
D: NA; size: NA; V: TRBV4-3; J: TRBJ1-2; DNA: TGCGCCAGCAGCCAAGATGGCAGGGCTGGCGGCTACACCTTC; CDR3: CASSQDGRAGGYTF
D: NA; size: NA; V: TRBV12-3/TRBV12-4; J: TRBJ1-2; DNA: TGTGCCAGCAGAAAAGACACCGATAACTATGGCTACACCTTC; CDR3: CASRKDTDNYGYTF
D: NA; size: many; V: TRBV20-1; J: TRBJ2-3; DNA: TGCAGTGCTAGACGGGGAGATACGCAGTATTTT; CDR3: CSARRGDTQYF
D: NA; size: many; V: TRBV4-3; J: TRBJ1-2; DNA: TGCGCCAGCAGCCATAACACAGGCGTTGGCTACACCTTC; CDR3: CASSHNTGVGYTF
D: NA; size: few; V: TRBV2; J: TRBJ2-7; DNA: TGTGCCAGCCGTCCAGGCTTCGGCTCCTACGAGCAGTACTTC; CDR3: CASRPGFGSYEQYF
D: TRBD2; size: few; V: TRBV3-1; J: TRBJ2-3; DNA: TGTGCCAGCAGTCCGATTCGACTAGCGGGGGGTGGAGATACGCAGTATTTT; CDR3: CASSPIRLAGGGDTQYF
D: NA; size: NA; V: TRBV6-6; J: TRBJ1-4; DNA: TGTGCCAGCAGTTACGGAGGGCCATCAACTAATGAAAAACTGTTTTTT; CDR3: CASSYGGPSTNEKLFF
D: TRBD1; size: few; V: TRBV12-3/TRBV12-4; J: TRBJ2-1; DNA: TGTGCCAGCAGCACGGGACAGGCATCACTGGGACAGTTCTTC; CDR3: CASSTGQASLGQFF
D: NA; size: NA; V: TRBV7-2; J: TRBJ1-6; DNA: TGTGCCAGCAGCCTGAGAGGGACCGGCTGGGGTTCACCCCTCCACTTT; CDR3: CASSLRGTGWGSPLHF
D: NA; size: many; V: TRBV6-6; J: TRBJ2-7; DNA: TGTGCCAGCAGTCTCCTGGGCGCGGACACCTTCTACGAGCAGTACTTC; CDR3: CASSLLGADTFYEQYF
D: NA; size: NA; V: TRBV20-1; J: TRBJ2-5; DNA: TGCAGTGCTAGACAGCCTCTGGGGGGCAATGAGCAGTACTTC; CDR3: CSARQPLGGNEQYF
D: NA; size: NA; V: TRBV9; J: TRBJ1-1; DNA: TGTGCCAGCAGCATGCGGGGAGACACTGAAGCTTTCTTT; CDR3: CASSMRGDTEAFF
D: NA; size: many; V: TRBV4-2; J: TRBJ2-3; DNA: TGTGCCAGCAGCCAAGATGTGGCAGGTAGCACAGATACGCAGTATTTT; CDR3: CASSQDVAGSTDTQYF
D: NA; size: NA; V: TRBV7-9; J: TRBJ2-7; DNA: TGTGCCAGCAGCTTAGAGGGCCGACCCTACGAGCAGTACTTC; CDR3: CASSLEGRPYEQYF
D: NA; size: many; V: TRBV29-1; J: TRBJ2-1; DNA: TGCAGCGTTGATTCGGGGCAGTCCGAGCAGTTCTTC; CDR3: CSVDSGQSEQFF